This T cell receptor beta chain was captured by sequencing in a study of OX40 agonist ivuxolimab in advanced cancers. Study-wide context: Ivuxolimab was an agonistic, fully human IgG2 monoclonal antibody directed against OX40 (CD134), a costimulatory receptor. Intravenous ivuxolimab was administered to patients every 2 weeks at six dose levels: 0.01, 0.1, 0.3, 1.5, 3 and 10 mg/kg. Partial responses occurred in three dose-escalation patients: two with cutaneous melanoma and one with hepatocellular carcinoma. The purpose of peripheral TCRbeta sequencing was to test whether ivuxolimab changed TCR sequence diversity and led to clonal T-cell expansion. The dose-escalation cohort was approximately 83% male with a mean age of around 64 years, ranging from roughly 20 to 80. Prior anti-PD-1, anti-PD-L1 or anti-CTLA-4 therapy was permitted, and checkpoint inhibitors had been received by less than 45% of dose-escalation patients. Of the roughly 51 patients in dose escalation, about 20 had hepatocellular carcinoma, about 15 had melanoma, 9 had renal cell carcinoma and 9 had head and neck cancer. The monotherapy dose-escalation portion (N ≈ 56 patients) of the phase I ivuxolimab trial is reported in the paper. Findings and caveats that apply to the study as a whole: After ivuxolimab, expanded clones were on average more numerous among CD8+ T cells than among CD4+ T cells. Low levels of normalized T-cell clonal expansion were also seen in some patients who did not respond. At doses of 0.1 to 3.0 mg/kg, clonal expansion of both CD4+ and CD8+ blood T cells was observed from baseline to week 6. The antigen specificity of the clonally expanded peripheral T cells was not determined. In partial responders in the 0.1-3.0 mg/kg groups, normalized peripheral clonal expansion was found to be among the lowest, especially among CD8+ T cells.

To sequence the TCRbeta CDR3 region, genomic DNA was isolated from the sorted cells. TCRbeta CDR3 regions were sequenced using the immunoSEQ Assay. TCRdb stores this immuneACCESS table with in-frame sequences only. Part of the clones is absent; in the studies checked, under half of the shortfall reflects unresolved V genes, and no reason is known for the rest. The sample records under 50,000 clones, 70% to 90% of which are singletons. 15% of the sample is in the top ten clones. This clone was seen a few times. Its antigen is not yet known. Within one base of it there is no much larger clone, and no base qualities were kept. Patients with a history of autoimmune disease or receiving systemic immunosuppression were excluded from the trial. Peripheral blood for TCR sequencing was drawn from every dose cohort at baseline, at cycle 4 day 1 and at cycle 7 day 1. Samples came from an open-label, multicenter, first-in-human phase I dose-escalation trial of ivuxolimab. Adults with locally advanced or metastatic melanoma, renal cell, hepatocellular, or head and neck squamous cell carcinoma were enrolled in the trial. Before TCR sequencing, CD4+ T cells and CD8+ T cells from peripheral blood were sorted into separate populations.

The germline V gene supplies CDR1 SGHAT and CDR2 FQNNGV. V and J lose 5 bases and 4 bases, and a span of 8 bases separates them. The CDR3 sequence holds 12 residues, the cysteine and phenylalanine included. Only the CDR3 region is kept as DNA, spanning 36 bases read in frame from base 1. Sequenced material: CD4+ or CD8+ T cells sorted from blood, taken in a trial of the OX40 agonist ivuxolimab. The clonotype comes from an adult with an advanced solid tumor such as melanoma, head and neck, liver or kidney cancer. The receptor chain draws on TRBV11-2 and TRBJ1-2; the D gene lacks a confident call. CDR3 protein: CASSPGPYGYTF. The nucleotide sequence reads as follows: TGTGCCAGCAGCCCCGGACCCTATGGCTACACCTTC.